This T cell receptor (beta chain) is drawn from a study of sequential checkpoint blockade in melanoma. Study information: First-line arms were nivolumab then ipilimumab, or the reverse, randomized 1:1. Matched biopsies came pretreatment and at week 13 for 20 to 25 patients.

The treatment is: randomized to nivolumab then ipilimumab (arm A) or the reverse (arm B). Study-wide results and caveats: In arm A, pretreatment tumor clonality was associated with response.

V was clipped by 7 bases and J by 0 bases; unmatched bases: 10. This CDR3 spans 16 amino acids. CDR1 and CDR2 from the germline V gene are MDHEN and SYDVKM. This clone was seen once. Its specificity is unknown. Repertoires were generated with immunoSEQ multiplex PCR, while TCRdb's copy carries only in-frame clones and drops some. In the table there are around 19,000 clones, about 69% of which are singletons. The TCR comes from a human donor with melanoma. The rearrangement uses TRBV28 and TRBJ2-3, with TRBD2 matching over 7 bases. The starting material was tumor tissue (inferred from file names), obtained from a patient given nivolumab and ipilimumab in sequence. CDR3 nucleotides: TGTGCCAGCACCGGTGGGGGACTATCTAGCACAGATACGCAGTATTTT. Protein: CASTGGGLSSTDTQYF. The variable domain in full, completed from reference TRBV28 and TRBJ2-3, reads DVKVTQSSRYLVKRTGEKVFLECVQDMDHENMFWYRQDPGLGLRLIYFSYDVKMKEKGDIPEGYSVSREKKERFSLILESASTNQTSMYLCASTGGGLSSTDTQYFGPGTRLTVL.